This T cell receptor (beta chain) was identified during a study of shared clonotypes between healthy human individuals. Study summary: For every donor, three CD4 naive, three CD4 memory, two CD8 naive and one CD8 memory plates were used.

CD45RO-negative, CCR7-positively selected cells formed the naive CD8 fraction, excluding terminally differentiated effector memory CD45RA+ cells. Data came from immunoSEQ multiplex PCR; TCRdb stores just in-frame clones and leaves some out. The sample records about 2 million clones, about 95% being singletons. Study-wide points: Sharing of clonotypes among donors was expected to vary with sequencing depth. Blood alone was sampled, and tissue repertoires likely differ.

Regarding this clone: Its specificity is unknown.

This receptor was obtained from a man in his late teens or twenties in good health. The sequencing input was naive CD8+ T cells sorted from blood.

Here the CDR3 DNA reads TGCGCCAGCAGCCCCAGGAGGGGGAACACTGAAGCTTTCTTT. Protein product: CASSPRRGNTEAFF. J is TRBJ1-1 and V is TRBV4-1; TRBD1 is a possible D gene (5 bases). Trimming cost V 4 bases and J 1 base, with 10 bases left between them. The CDR3 sequence is 14 residues long. CDR1 and CDR2 (germline): MGHRA, YSYEKL.